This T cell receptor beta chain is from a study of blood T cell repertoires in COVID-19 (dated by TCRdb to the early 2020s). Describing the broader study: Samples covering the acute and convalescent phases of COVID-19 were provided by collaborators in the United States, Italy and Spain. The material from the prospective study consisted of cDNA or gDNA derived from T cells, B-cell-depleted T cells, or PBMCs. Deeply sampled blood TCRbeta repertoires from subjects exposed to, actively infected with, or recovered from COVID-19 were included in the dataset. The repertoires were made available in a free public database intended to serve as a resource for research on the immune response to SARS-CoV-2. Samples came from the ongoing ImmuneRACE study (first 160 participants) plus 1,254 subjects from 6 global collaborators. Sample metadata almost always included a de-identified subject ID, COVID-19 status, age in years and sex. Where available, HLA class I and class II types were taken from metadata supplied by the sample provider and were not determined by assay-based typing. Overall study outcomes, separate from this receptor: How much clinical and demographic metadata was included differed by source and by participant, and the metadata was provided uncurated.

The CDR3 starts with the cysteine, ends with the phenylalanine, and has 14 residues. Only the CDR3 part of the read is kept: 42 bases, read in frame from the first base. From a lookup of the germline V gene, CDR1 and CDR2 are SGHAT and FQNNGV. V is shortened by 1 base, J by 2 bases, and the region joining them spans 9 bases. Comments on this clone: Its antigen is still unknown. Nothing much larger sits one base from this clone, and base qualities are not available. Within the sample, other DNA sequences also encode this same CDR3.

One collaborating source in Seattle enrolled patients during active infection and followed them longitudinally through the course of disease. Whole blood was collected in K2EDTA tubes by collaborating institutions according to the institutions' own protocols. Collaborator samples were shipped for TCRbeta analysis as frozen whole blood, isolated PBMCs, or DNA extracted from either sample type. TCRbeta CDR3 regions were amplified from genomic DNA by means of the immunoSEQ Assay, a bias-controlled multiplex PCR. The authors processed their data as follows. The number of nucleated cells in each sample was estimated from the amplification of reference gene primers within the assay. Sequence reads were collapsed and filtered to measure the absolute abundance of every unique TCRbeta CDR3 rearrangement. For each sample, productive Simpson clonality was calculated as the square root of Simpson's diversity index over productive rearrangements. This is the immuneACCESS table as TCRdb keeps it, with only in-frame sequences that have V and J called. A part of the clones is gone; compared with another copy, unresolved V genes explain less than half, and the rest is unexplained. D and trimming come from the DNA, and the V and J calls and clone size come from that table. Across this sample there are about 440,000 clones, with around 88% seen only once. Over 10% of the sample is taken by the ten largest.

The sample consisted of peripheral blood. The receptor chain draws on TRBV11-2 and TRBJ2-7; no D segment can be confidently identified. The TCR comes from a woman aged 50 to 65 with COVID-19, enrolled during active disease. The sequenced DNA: TGTGCCAGCAGCTTAGGAACTGGTCCCTACGAGCAGTACTTC. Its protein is CASSLGTGPYEQYF.